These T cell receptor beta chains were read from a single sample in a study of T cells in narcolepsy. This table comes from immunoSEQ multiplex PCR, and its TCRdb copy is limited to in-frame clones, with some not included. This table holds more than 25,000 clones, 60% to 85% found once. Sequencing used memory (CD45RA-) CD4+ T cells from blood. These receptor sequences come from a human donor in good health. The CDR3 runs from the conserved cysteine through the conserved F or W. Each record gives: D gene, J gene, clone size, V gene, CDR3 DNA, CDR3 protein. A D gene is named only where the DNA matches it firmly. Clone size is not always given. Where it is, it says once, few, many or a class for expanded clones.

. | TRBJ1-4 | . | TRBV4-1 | TGCGCCAGCAGCCGGCCAGCAACTAATGAAAAACTGTTTTTT | CASSRPATNEKLFF
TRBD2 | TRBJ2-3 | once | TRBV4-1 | TGCGCCAGCAGCCAAGACCCCGGGAGGGGCACAGATACGCAGTATTTT | CASSQDPGRGTDTQYF
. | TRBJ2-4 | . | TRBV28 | TGTGCCAGCAGTCTTTATTTAGCAGCCAAAAACATTCAGTACTTC | CASSLYLAAKNIQYF
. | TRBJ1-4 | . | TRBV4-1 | TGCGCCAGCAGCCGAGGGGGGCCGAATGAAAAACTGTTTTTT | CASSRGGPNEKLFF
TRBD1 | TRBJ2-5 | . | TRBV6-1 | TGTGCCAGCAGTGAAGCGCTAGGGACAGGGGCCGAAGAGAGCCAGTACTTC | CASSEALGTGAEESQYF
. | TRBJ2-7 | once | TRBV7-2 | TGTGCCAGCAGCCAGGGGCGAGGCAAGGGGGGGCGGTCCGAGCAGTACTTC | CASSQGRGKGGRSEQYF
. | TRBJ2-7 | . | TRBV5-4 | TGTGCCAGCAGCTTCGGACAGATTTACGAGCAGTACTTC | CASSFGQIYEQYF
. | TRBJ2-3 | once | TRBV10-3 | TGTGCCATCAGTGAGTCAAAAGGGTTGGATACGCAGTATTTT | CAISESKGLDTQYF
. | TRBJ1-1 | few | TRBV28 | TGTGCCAGCAATTCAGGAGCTTACTTCACTGAAGCTTTCTTT | CASNSGAYFTEAFF
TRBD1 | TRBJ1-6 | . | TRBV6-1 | TGTGCCAGCAGCCGCTTAGGGACAGGGGATTCACCCCTCCACTTT | CASSRLGTGDSPLHF
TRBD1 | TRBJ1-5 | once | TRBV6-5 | TGTGCCAGCAGTGCGACAGGGGAAACGTTTCAGCCCCAGCATTTT | CASSATGETFQPQHF
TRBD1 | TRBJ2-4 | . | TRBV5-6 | TGTGCCAGTAGCCAGACAGGGGGTATGGACATTCAGTACTTC | CASSQTGGMDIQYF
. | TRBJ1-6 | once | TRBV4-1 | TGCGCCAGCAGTGGCGGCGCGGGGGTTTCGGGGAATTCACCCCTCCACTTT | CASSGGAGVSGNSPLHF
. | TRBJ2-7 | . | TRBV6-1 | TGTGCCAGCAGTGAAGAGCCCAGATCCTACGAGCAGTACTTC | CASSEEPRSYEQYF
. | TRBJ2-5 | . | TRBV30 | TGTGCCTGGAGTGTTGCCAATGAAAAGACCCAGTACTTC | CAWSVANEKTQYF
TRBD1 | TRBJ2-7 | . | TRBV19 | TGTGCCAGTAGAAACGCCGAACAGGGGGCAGCCTACGAGCAGTACTTC | CASRNAEQGAAYEQYF
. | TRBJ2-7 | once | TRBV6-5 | TGTGCCAGCAGTTACGGAGGGACGGGGTCCTACGAGCAGTACTTC | CASSYGGTGSYEQYF
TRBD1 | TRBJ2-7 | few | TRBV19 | TGTGCCAGTATTGACAACAGGGGACCCCCCTACTTC | CASIDNRGPPYF
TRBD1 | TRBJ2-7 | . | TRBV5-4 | TGTGCCAGCAGCTTGGCGGGGCAGGGGGCTGGGTACGAGCAGTACTTC | CASSLAGQGAGYEQYF
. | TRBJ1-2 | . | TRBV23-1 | TGCGCCAGCAGTCTAGCGGGCCTTGGCTACACCTTC | CASSLAGLGYTF
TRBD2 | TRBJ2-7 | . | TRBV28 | TGTGCCAGCAGTCCCGGGACTAGCGGGAAGAACGAGCAGTACTTC | CASSPGTSGKNEQYF
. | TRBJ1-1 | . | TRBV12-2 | TGTGCAAGTCGCTTAGAGGAAGGCCCTGAAGCTTTCTTT | CASRLEEGPEAFF
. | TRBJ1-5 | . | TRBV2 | TGTGCCAGCAGGGAGATACAGGGAAGGCCCCAGCATTTT | CASREIQGRPQHF
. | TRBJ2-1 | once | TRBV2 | TGTGCCAGCATGCCAGAGAAGGGGATATTCGATGAGCAGTTCTTC | CASMPEKGIFDEQFF
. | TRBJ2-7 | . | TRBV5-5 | TGTGCCAGCAGCTCCCACGTGGGGGTCGAGCAGTACTTC | CASSSHVGVEQYF
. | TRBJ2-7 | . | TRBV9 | TGTGCCAGCAGCGTCTCTGAGGGGGGCCCCTACGAGCAGTACTTC | CASSVSEGGPYEQYF
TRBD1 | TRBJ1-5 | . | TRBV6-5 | TGTGCCAGCAGTCCGACCGGGACAGGGGTTCAGCCCCAGCATTTT | CASSPTGTGVQPQHF
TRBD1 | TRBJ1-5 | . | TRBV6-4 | TGTGCCAGCAGTGACCCGGGACAGGCTAGCAATCAGCCCCAGCATTTT | CASSDPGQASNQPQHF
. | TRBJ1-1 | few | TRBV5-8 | TGTGCCAGCAGCTTGGAAGGGAGGGGCACTGAAGCTTTCTTT | CASSLEGRGTEAFF
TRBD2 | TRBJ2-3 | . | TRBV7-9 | TGTGCCAGCAGCTTAGCCCGGACTAGAGAGGATACGCAGTATTTT | CASSLARTREDTQYF
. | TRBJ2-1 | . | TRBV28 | TGTGCCAGCACCTCGGCTGGACAACTGAGCTCCTACAATGAGCAGTTCTTC | CASTSAGQLSSYNEQFF
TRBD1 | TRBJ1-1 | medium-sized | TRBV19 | TGTGCCAGTAGATCAAGACAGGGTTCTGAAGCTTTCTTT | CASRSRQGSEAFF
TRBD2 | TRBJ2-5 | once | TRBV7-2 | TGTGCCAGCAGCTTAGATCCAGCGGGGTTAGGGGAGCAGTACTTC | CASSLDPAGLGEQYF
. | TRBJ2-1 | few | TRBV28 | TGTGCCAGCAGTCCCGCCGAGCGGGCGGCGAATGAGCAGTTCTTC | CASSPAERAANEQFF
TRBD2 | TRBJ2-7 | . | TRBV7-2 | TGTGCCAGCAGCTTAGTTTCGGGGGGTGAATACTACGAGCAGTACTTC | CASSLVSGGEYYEQYF
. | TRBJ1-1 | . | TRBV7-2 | TGTGCCAGCAGCTTAGAGGTTGGTCCCGAAGCTTTCTTT | CASSLEVGPEAFF
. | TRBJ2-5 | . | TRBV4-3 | TGCGCCAGCAGCCTAGTCTGGAGACTAGGGGAGACCCAGTACTTC | CASSLVWRLGETQYF
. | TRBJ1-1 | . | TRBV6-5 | TGTGCCAGCAGTGGTCGGGTAGTCAGGAACACTGAAGCTTTCTTT | CASSGRVVRNTEAFF
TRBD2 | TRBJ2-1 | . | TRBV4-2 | TGTGCCAGCAGCCAAGTAGGGACTAGCGGTAACAATGAGCAGTTCTTC | CASSQVGTSGNNEQFF
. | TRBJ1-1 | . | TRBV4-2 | TGTGCCAGCAGCCAAGATGCGGGTTCGACAAGCGAAGCTTTCTTT | CASSQDAGSTSEAFF
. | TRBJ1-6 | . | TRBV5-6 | TGTGCCAGCAGACGCGGACAGATAAATTCACCCCTCCACTTT | CASRRGQINSPLHF
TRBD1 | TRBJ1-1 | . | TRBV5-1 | TGCGCCAGCAGCCCGAGGACAGGGGTTAGGAACACTGAAGCTTTCTTT | CASSPRTGVRNTEAFF
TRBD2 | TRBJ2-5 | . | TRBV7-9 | TGTGCCAGCAGCACCTACAAGCGGCGGGGGGAAGAGACCCAGTACTTC | CASSTYKRRGEETQYF